These 27 T cell receptor beta chains came from one sample sequenced in a study of blood T cell repertoires in COVID-19. The table came from immunoSEQ multiplex PCR; TCRdb's copy has only in-frame clones and leaves some out. The data contain about 210,000 clones, almost 85% of them singletons. Source material: peripheral blood. These receptor sequences come from a woman aged 50 to 60 with active or convalescent COVID-19.

This chain links TRBV28 with TRBJ1-2, with 11 bases fitting TRBD1. The CDR3 contains 16 residues. Germline assignment: CDR1 MDHEN and CDR2 SYDVKM. Trimming took 6 bases from V and 5 from J; bases not matched to a gene: 11. CDR3 loop: CASRKGTGGSWYGYTF. In DNA form, the CDR3 reads TGTGCCAGCAGAAAAGGGACAGGGGGATCATGGTATGGCTACACCTTC.

The chain carries TRBV28 and TRBJ2-6, with D possibly being TRBD1 (5 bases). CDR3 size: 17 residues. Trimming removed 5 bases at V and 0 bases at J, with 14 bases between. The germline CDR1 and CDR2 sequences are MDHEN and SYDVKM. The CDR3 region is CASSHRTLPSGANVLTF. In DNA, the CDR3 is TGTGCCAGCAGTCACCGGACACTACCCTCTGGGGCCAACGTCCTGACTTTC.

The chain recombines TRBV5-5 with TRBJ2-3, with a weak D call TRBD1 (5 bases). This CDR3 is 13 amino acids long. Trimming shortened V by 1 base and J by 7 bases, and 10 bases separated the two germline ends. The V gene's germline CDR1 is SGHKS and CDR2 YYEKEE (reference sequence). CDR3 protein: CASSLQGSYTQYF. In nucleotides, the CDR3 is TGTGCCAGCAGCTTGCAGGGTTCCTATACGCAGTATTTT.

The J gene is TRBJ1-1, the V gene TRBV6-4; D may be TRBD1 (5 bases). V dropped 6 bases and J dropped 5 bases, with 19 bases sitting between them. This CDR3 spans 15 amino acids. CDR1 and CDR2 from the germline V gene are MRHNA and SNTAGT. The CDR3 is CASRKGLLTTTEAFF. The CDR3 nucleotides are TGTGCCAGCAGAAAGGGGCTGTTAACTACGACTGAAGCTTTCTTT.

This sequence joins TRBV6-1 and TRBJ2-7; TRBD2 aligns across 7 bases. V dropped 3 bases and J dropped 1; count of bases not matched to a gene: 3. Germline V lookup: CDR1 MNHNS, CDR2 SASEGT. This CDR3 contains 14 residues. The CDR3 DNA reads TGTGCCAGCAGTGATGGGGGGGGATCCTACGAGCAGTACTTC. Amino acid sequence: CASSDGGGSYEQYF.

This chain links TRBV5-1 with TRBJ2-2, with no clear D. Looked up from germline, CDR1 is SGHRS and CDR2 is YFSETQ. V lost 3 bases and J lost 8, with 14 bases in between. The CDR3 is 14 amino acids. The CDR3 region is CASSYDSPKGELFF. The CDR3 DNA sequence: TGCGCCAGCAGCTATGACTCGCCCAAAGGGGAGCTGTTTTTT.

The chain has TRBV19 and TRBJ1-1, with D possibly being TRBD1 (6 bases). The length of the CDR3 is 17 residues. CDR1 is LNHDA, CDR2 SQIVND, per germline (reference sequence). V was trimmed by 3 bases and J by 4 bases, leaving 21 bases between them. CDR3 loop: CASSIGRGTSFGTEAFF. Written as DNA, the CDR3 is TGTGCCAGTAGTATTGGAAGGGGGACAAGTTTTGGCACTGAAGCTTTCTTT.

The V call is TRBV28, the J call TRBJ2-7, with a weak D call TRBD1 (6 bases). CDR3 length: 16 residues. Germline values: CDR1 MDHEN, CDR2 SYDVKM. V lost 3 bases, J lost 6 bases, and 21 bases lay in between. The CDR3 coding sequence is TGTGCCAGCAGTTTTACACAGGGTACAGGCATTCTCGAGCAGTACTTC. This translates into CASSFTQGTGILEQYF.

This clone was seen a few times. This chain links TRBV10-3 with TRBJ1-3; 8 bases line up with TRBD1. V lost 3 bases to trimming and J lost 0 bases; unmatched junction nucleotides: 4. This CDR3 region has 16 residues. The V gene's germline CDR1 is ENHRY and CDR2 SYGVKD. CDR3 in DNA: TGTGCCATCAGTGAACCGGGACAGGACTCTGGAAACACCATATATTTT. Residues: CAISEPGQDSGNTIYF.

Regarding this clone: The sample holds other DNA sequences that translate to the same CDR3. This chain joins TRBV15 and TRBJ1-5, with 10 bases aligning to TRBD1. J was trimmed by 7 bases and V by 0 bases; bases with no gene match: 6. The CDR3 spans 16 residues. CDR1 is LNHNV, CDR2 YYDKDF, per germline (reference sequence). CDR3 DNA: TGTGCCACCAGCAGAGATCGGACAGGGGGAGTCCAGCCCCAGCATTTT. It yields the protein CATSRDRTGGVQPQHF.

This clone has just a few counts. V is TRBV29-1 and J is TRBJ1-1; D perhaps matches TRBD1 (6 bases). The germline CDR1 and CDR2 sequences are SQVTM and ANQGSEA. With 6 bases removed from V and 1 base from J, the gap between germline ends came to 15 bases. The CDR3 extends over 14 amino acids. CDR3 in amino acids: CSVRDTGGNTEAFF. For the CDR3, the DNA is TGCAGCGTCCGGGACACCGGAGGGAACACTGAAGCTTTCTTT.

The genes are TRBV6-2 or TRBV6-3 and TRBJ2-5; the D gene is possibly TRBD1 (5 bases). The CDR3 totals 16 residues. Germline V lookup: CDR1 MNHEY, CDR2 SVGEGT. Trimming took 5 bases from V and 2 from J, leaving 18 bases between them. In DNA form, the CDR3 reads TGTGCCAGCAGTCGCGACAGATGGGCAGAGCAAGAGACCCAGTACTTC. This sequence encodes CASSRDRWAEQETQYF.

The chain has TRBV18 and TRBJ2-1; D unresolved. CDR1 and CDR2 from the germline V gene are KGHSH and LQKENI. V lost 11 bases to trimming and J lost 4 bases, with 15 bases between them. The CDR3 spans 13 residues. This CDR3 is CASAETFYNEQFF. The CDR3 region has the DNA TGTGCCTCGGCGGAGACGTTTTACAATGAGCAGTTCTTC.

The CDR3 loop is CASSRGTKGLTEAFF. CDR3 nucleotide sequence: TGTGCCAGCAGTCGCGGGACTAAGGGCTTGACTGAAGCTTTCTTT. The rearrangement links TRBV6-5 to TRBJ1-1; TRBD1 might be the D (5 bases). CDR1 and CDR2 (germline): MNHEY, SVGAGI. V gave up 5 bases and J gave up 5 bases, with 18 bases separating them. The CDR3 has 15 amino acids.

The rearrangement links TRBV28 to TRBJ1-4; 7 bases are a match to TRBD1. CDR3 length: 15 amino acids. Trimming took 4 bases from V and 5 from J; bases not matched to a gene: 7. The germline V gene encodes CDR1 MDHEN and CDR2 SYDVKM. DNA for the CDR3: TGTGCCAGCAGTTCTGAGGGGGCGTTAAATGAAAAACTGTTTTTT. This translates into CASSSEGALNEKLFF.

The chain has TRBV29-1 and TRBJ1-1, with TRBD1 matching 8 bases. The V gene end was trimmed by 2 bases and the J gene end by 12 bases; junction bases not matched to a gene: 2. Germline V gives CDR1 SQVTM, CDR2 ANQGSEA. The CDR3 consists of 10 residues. Here the CDR3 DNA reads TGCAGCGTTGAACAGGGGGCAACTTTCTTT. Amino acids: CSVEQGATFF.

This chain uses TRBV5-4 with TRBJ2-3; tentative D call: TRBD1 (6 bases). The CDR3 extends over 14 amino acids. Looked up from germline, CDR1 is SGHNT and CDR2 is YYREEE (reference sequence). V was shortened by 3 bases and J by 9 bases, with 17 bases between the two germline ends. CDR3 sequence reads: CASSSDQGRGTQYF. The CDR3 coding sequence is TGTGCCAGCAGCTCGGACCAGGGGAGAGGAACGCAGTATTTT.

The chain links TRBV7-9 to TRBJ1-2; no clear D gene. The V end lost 1 base, the J end lost 5 bases, and 8 bases lay between the germline ends. Germline V CDR1 and CDR2: SEHNR, FQNEAQ (reference sequence). The CDR3 is 13 residues long. CDR3 nucleotides: TGTGCCAGCAGCTTAGACAGCACTTATGGCTACACCTTC. It encodes CASSLDSTYGYTF.

This sequence joins TRBV6-5 and TRBJ1-2; D perhaps matches TRBD1 (5 bases). CDR3 length: 14 amino acids. The germline gives CDR1 MNHEY, CDR2 SVGAGI. Trimming cost V 2 bases and J 4 bases, with 11 bases left between them. CDR3 in amino acids: CASSYGSQGYGYTF. CDR3 sequence (DNA): TGTGCCAGCAGTTACGGGTCCCAGGGCTATGGCTACACCTTC.

About this clone itself: The same CDR3 also results from other DNA sequences found in this sample. The J gene is TRBJ2-3, the V gene TRBV29-1; D not resolved. With 3 bases removed from V and 1 base from J, the gap between germline ends came to 5 bases. The CDR3 is made up of 12 amino acids. Germline assignment: CDR1 SQVTM and CDR2 ANQGSEA. CDR3 nucleotides: TGCAGCGTTGAGCAGGGCACAGATACGCAGTATTTT. Amino acid sequence: CSVEQGTDTQYF.

The V gene is TRBV5-6, the J gene TRBJ1-6, with 8 nucleotides matching TRBD1. This CDR3 contains 14 residues. Germline-derived CDR1 and CDR2 are SGHDT and YYEEEE. After removal of 3 bases from V and 12 bases from J, the junction contained 8 bases not matched to a gene. The CDR3 sequence: CASSWDRRPGPLHF. For the CDR3, the DNA is TGTGCCAGCAGCTGGGACAGGCGCCCAGGACCCCTCCACTTT. The full variable domain, with the rest looked up from reference TRBV5-6 and TRBJ1-6, is DAGVTQSPTHLIKTRGQQVTLRCSPKSGHDTVSWYQQALGQGPQFIFQYYEEEERQRGNFPDRFSGHQFPNYSSELNVNALLLGDSALYLCASSWDRRPGPLHFGNGTRLTVT.

V and J are TRBV6-5 and TRBJ2-1, with D possibly TRBD2 on 5 matching bases. Trimming took 6 bases from V and 8 from J, leaving 14 bases between them. CDR3 length equals 13 residues. In germline, CDR1 is MNHEY, CDR2 SVGAGI. CDR3 loop: CASSRGVGDEQFF. CDR3 nucleotide sequence: TGTGCCAGCAGCCGGGGAGTTGGGGATGAGCAGTTCTTC.

The V gene is TRBV19, the J gene TRBJ1-5; the D gene is possibly TRBD1 (5 bases). Between the trimmed V and J ends, which lost 5 bases and 5 bases, there was a span of 19 bases. From germline, CDR1 is LNHDA and CDR2 SQIVND (reference sequence). CDR3 length equals 16 residues. The CDR3, as DNA: TGTGCCAGTAGTGCGCCCAGGGTTAATCCCGATCAGCCCCAGCATTTT. This translates into CASSAPRVNPDQPQHF.

Note on this clone: Other nucleotide sequences from this sample produce the same CDR3. The chain couples TRBV2 to TRBJ1-1; 7 nucleotides line up with TRBD1. Germline-derived CDR1 and CDR2 are SNHLY and FYNNEI. Trimming cost V 5 bases and J 4 bases; bases outside gene matches: 4. The CDR3 contains 13 residues. The CDR3 protein is CASSRQGSTEAFF. CDR3 bases: TGTGCCAGCAGTCGACAGGGATCCACTGAAGCTTTCTTT.

Notes on this clone: Other nucleotide sequences from this sample produce the same CDR3. The V gene is TRBV12-3 or TRBV12-4, the J gene TRBJ1-1; D is unresolved. The CDR3 spans 13 residues. The V and J ends lost 3 bases and 0 bases respectively, with 5 bases between them. As DNA, the CDR3 is TGTGCCAGCAGTTTCTCCGTGAACACTGAAGCTTTCTTT. Translated, it gives CASSFSVNTEAFF.

V and J are TRBV11-2 and TRBJ2-3, with TRBD2 identical over 11 bases. The CDR3 has 17 residues. After removal of 5 bases from V and 3 bases from J, the junction contained 10 bases not matched to a gene. Germline CDR1 reads SGHAT; CDR2 reads FQNNGV. This chain's CDR3 is CASSRQILAGGTDTQYF. The CDR3 DNA follows: TGTGCCAGCAGCCGTCAAATCCTAGCGGGGGGAACAGATACGCAGTATTTT.

The chain combines TRBV28 with TRBJ1-3; unclear D gene. The germline CDR1 and CDR2 sequences are MDHEN and SYDVKM. This CDR3 spans 13 amino acids. Trimming removed 6 bases at V and 3 bases at J, with 9 bases between. The CDR3 loop reads CASRLEGGNTIYF. CDR3 coding DNA: TGTGCCAGCAGATTAGAGGGTGGAAACACCATATATTTT.